These 15 T cell receptor beta chains came from one sample sequenced in a study of human T cells and chemical hapten exposure. Described time point: patch test 1, 2 weeks after DPC sensitization. Treatment: therapeutic diphenylcyclopropenone sensitization with weekly scalp DPC. A single record per CDR3 protein comes from TCRdb applying MiXCR to the RACE reads. The data contain about 82,000 distinct CDR3 sequences, around 10% of them singletons. The specimen comprised whole blood, sampled in connection with sensitization to the hapten diphenylcyclopropenone (DPC). These receptors were collected from a woman in her 50s with alopecia areata. Some clones in this sample may be carry-over from other donors' samples.

The rearrangement joins TRBV19 to TRBJ1-1; D is possibly TRBD1 (6 bases). V shed 3 bases and J shed 4 bases, with 12 bases lying between them. CDR3 length: 14 residues. Germline CDR1 LNHDA, CDR2 SQIVND (reference sequence). The CDR3 region is CASSIGTPGTEAFF. In DNA, the CDR3 is TGTGCCAGTAGTATCGGGACACCCGGCACTGAAGCTTTCTTT.

This clonotype was seen a few times. The J gene is TRBJ1-3, the V gene TRBV12-3 or TRBV12-4; possibly TRBD1 for D (6 bases). The V gene lost 6 bases and the J gene lost 0 bases, with 18 bases spanning the gap. The CDR3 consists of 17 residues. Here the CDR3 DNA reads TGTGCCAGCAGCCAACCCCCTGGACAGAGCTCTGGAAACACCATATATTTT. This gives the protein CASSQPPGQSSGNTIYF.

The chain employs TRBV18 and TRBJ1-2; no firm D call. V was pared by 6 bases and J by 4 bases, with 18 bases between. The CDR3 sequence is 15 residues long. Germline V gene sequence: CDR1 KGHSH, CDR2 LQKENI. The CDR3 protein is CASSQARQTFYGYTF. The CDR3 nucleotides are TGTGCCAGCTCCCAGGCACGGCAGACTTTCTATGGCTACACCTTC. Variable domain in full (rest from reference TRBV18 and TRBJ1-2): NAGVMQNPRHLVRRRGQEARLRCSPMKGHSHVYWYRQLPEEGLKFMVYLQKENIIDESGMPKERFSAEFPKEGPSILRIQQVVRGDSAAYFCASSQARQTFYGYTFGSGTRLTVV.

This clonotype has more than one count but fewer than ten. The V gene is TRBV18, the J gene TRBJ2-1; D ambiguous. Per the germline V gene, CDR1 is KGHSH and CDR2 is LQKENI. The CDR3 spans 13 residues. V lost 0 bases to trimming and J lost 8 bases, with 8 bases between them. The CDR3 loop is CASSPPGGHEQFF. CDR3 bases: TGTGCCAGCTCACCACCCGGTGGGCATGAGCAGTTCTTC.

The chain links TRBV7-2 to TRBJ2-5; D tentatively fits TRBD1 or TRBD2 (5 bases each). The CDR3 sequence is 16 residues long. From germline, CDR1 is SGHTA and CDR2 FQGNSA. Trimming took 5 bases from V and 3 from J, leaving 19 bases between them. CDR3 DNA: TGTGCCAGCAGCCCACACCGGGGCCTAGCCAAAGAGACCCAGTACTTC. Protein product: CASSPHRGLAKETQYF.

This chain uses TRBV12-3 or TRBV12-4 with TRBJ2-4, with D uncertain. CDR3 length: 14 residues. The V end lost 3 bases, the J end lost 4 bases, and 10 bases lay between the germline ends. The CDR3 DNA is TGTGCCAGCAGTTTGTCAGAGGATAAAAACATTCAGTACTTC. It encodes CASSLSEDKNIQYF.

For this clonotype: With a much larger clone just one base away, this may be a read error. V and J are TRBV5-1 and TRBJ1-1, with D tentatively TRBD1 (6 bases). The V end lost 4 bases, the J end lost 1 base, and 14 bases lay between the germline ends. The CDR3 consists of 15 residues. CDR1 and CDR2 (germline): SGHRS, YFSETQ. The CDR3 spells CASSILTGQNTEAFF. For the CDR3, the DNA is TGCGCCAGCAGCATCCTGACAGGCCAGAACACTGAAGCTTTCTTT.

J is TRBJ2-2 and V is TRBV7-6; TRBD1 aligns across 9 bases. The J segment lost 6 bases and the V segment lost 6 bases, leaving 2 bases of the junction unmatched. CDR3 length: 13 amino acids. Germline V CDR1 and CDR2: SGHVS, FNYEAQ. DNA of the CDR3: TGTGCCAGCAGACGACAGGGGGCCGGGGAGCTGTTTTTT. It yields the protein CASRRQGAGELFF. The full variable domain, completed using reference TRBV7-6 and TRBJ2-2, is GAGVSQSPRYKVTKRGQDVALRCDPISGHVSLYWYRQALGQGPEFLTYFNYEAQQDKSGLPNDRFSAERPEGSISTLTIQRTEQRDSAMYRCASRRQGAGELFFGEGSRLTVL.

The chain employs TRBV28 and TRBJ2-6, with unresolved D. Trimming pared 9 bases from V and 4 bases from J, leaving 13 bases between. The germline V gene encodes CDR1 MDHEN and CDR2 SYDVKM. The CDR3 covers 14 residues. CDR3 protein: CASRFGTGANVLTF. The CDR3 bases are TGTGCCAGTCGGTTCGGCACCGGGGCCAACGTCCTGACTTTC.

This clonotype was seen a few times. The chain recombines TRBV12-3 or TRBV12-4 with TRBJ1-5; possible D gene TRBD1, 5 bases. This CDR3 contains 14 residues. V lost 5 bases, J lost 3 bases, and 11 bases lay in between. CDR3 protein: CASSGGQNNQPQHF. As DNA, the CDR3 is TGTGCCAGCAGTGGCGGACAAAACAATCAGCCCCAGCATTTT.

The sample holds a few counts of this clonotype. The chain couples TRBV27 to TRBJ2-1; the match to TRBD2 covers 11 bases. The CDR3 sequence is 15 residues long. The trim removed 5 bases at V and 11 bases at J, leaving 11 bases unmatched. Germline V gene data show CDR1 as MNHEY and CDR2 as SMNVEV (reference sequence). The CDR3 loop reads CASSHGTSGDTKQFF. The DNA of the CDR3 is TGTGCCAGCAGTCACGGGACTAGCGGAGATACGAAGCAGTTCTTC.

This clonotype was seen a handful of times. The chain couples TRBV2 to TRBJ2-1; TRBD1 agrees at 7 bases. Germline CDR1 and CDR2: SNHLY and FYNNEI. V lost 5 bases to trimming and J lost 1 base; unmatched junction nucleotides: 2. CDR3 size: 14 residues. The CDR3 DNA reads as TGTGCCAGCAGTACGACAGGGTCCTACAATGAGCAGTTCTTC. Translated, it gives CASSTTGSYNEQFF.

The genes are TRBV4-1 and TRBJ1-6; D is undetermined. CDR3 length: 13 amino acids. Per germline, CDR1 MGHRA and CDR2 YSYEKL. Deletions cut 3 bases from V and 8 bases from J, with 8 bases between. The CDR3 loop reads CASSHPVDSPLHF. CDR3 in DNA: TGCGCCAGCAGCCACCCAGTGGATTCACCCCTCCACTTT.

This clonotype was recorded at least ten times. This chain links TRBV5-6 with TRBJ1-1; no clear D. V was clipped by 4 bases and J by 3 bases, with 13 bases between them. This CDR3 comprises 14 residues. The germline V gene encodes CDR1 SGHDT and CDR2 YYEEEE. CDR3 protein: CASSRMRADTEAFF. In DNA form, the CDR3 reads TGTGCCAGCAGCCGAATGAGGGCGGACACTGAAGCTTTCTTT.

This clonotype was counted only a few times. This chain links TRBV6-2 or TRBV6-3 with TRBJ1-2, with D unclear. The germline V gene encodes CDR1 MNHEY and CDR2 SVGEGT. The CDR3 sequence is 14 residues long. Deletions cut 5 bases from V and 7 bases from J, with 17 bases between. For the CDR3, the DNA is TGTGCCAGCAGTCCCACCCGTGGGGATGGTGGCTACACCTTC. It specifies CASSPTRGDGGYTF.